This TCR beta chain emerged from a study of identifying expanded T cells in peripheral blood. Study-wide results and limits: Clone count variance between roughly 2-week samples rose with total template count. About 1.2 clones differed between technical replicates, versus roughly 17 and 20 over time.

Healthy donors had no documented immune events, such as infections, while sampled. Clones were read by immunoSEQ multiplex PCR, and TCRdb kept only the in-frame ones, dropping some. The sample has about 91,000 clones, roughly 90% seen once; the top ten hold about 4.2%. Comments on this clone: Its antigen is not identified.

Germline V gene data show CDR1 as MNHEY and CDR2 as SVGAGI. This CDR3 comprises 14 residues. V dropped 7 bases and J dropped 3; count of bases not matched to a gene: 5. This sequence originates from a person aged 18-69 years in good health. The chain is built from TRBV6-5 and TRBJ2-2; 7 nucleotides match TRBD1. Sample: blood. The CDR3 DNA is TGTGCCAGCAAAAGGGGGCGAGACACCGGGGAGCTGTTTTTT. This gives the protein CASKRGRDTGELFF.